Sequencing of this T cell receptor beta chain was carried out in a study of T cells expressing NK-cell markers (dated by TCRdb to between 2020 and 2021). About the investigation overall: In sorted CD3+CD56+NKG2C+, CD3+CD56+NKG2C- and CD3+CD56-NKG2C+ T-cell subsets from about 8 donors, TCR beta-chain repertoires were profiled. Of the eight sequenced donors, seven were found to be HCMV-seropositive and one was found to be HCMV-seronegative. The eight sequenced donors were randomly selected healthy volunteers, three men and five women. Libraries were sequenced as 2 x 150 bp reads on Illumina HiSeq 2000/2500, MiSeq or NextSeq.

The reads were generated on an Illumina HiSeq 2000. TCR beta cDNA libraries were made by 5'RACE template switching that added a universal primer site and unique molecular identifiers. cDNA synthesis was primed from the TCR beta constant segment and was followed by two successive PCR amplification steps. On the study's bioinformatics: MIGEC was used to demultiplex reads and group the reads by UMI, and MiTCR was used to assemble and quantify clonotypes. Only TCR cDNA sequences supported by at least two reads were kept to exclude erroneous sequences. The tcR package was used for downstream repertoire analysis, with clonotypes matched between fractions based on CDR3 nucleotide sequence plus V segment. Antigen specificity was annotated against VDJdb with VDJmatch, allowing one amino acid substitution in CDR3. Each CDR3 protein sequence appears as one entry after TCRdb reprocessed the reads, and no DNA is included. Clone size and V and J calls follow TCRdb, not the original study. The table for this sample lists 500,000 to 600,000 distinct CDR3 sequences. 3% to 4.5% of the sample lies in the top ten.

Regarding this clonotype: Its antigen is not yet known.

A commercial ELISA kit detecting HCMV-specific IgG in serum was used to determine HCMV serostatus. Peripheral blood mononuclear cells were isolated from blood by Ficoll density gradient centrifugation. What the authors observed across the whole study: Whether the expanded NKG2C-expressing T cell clones were specific for HCMV antigens remained unclear. Those dominant clonotypes were again the most abundant among CD3+CD56-NKG2C+ cells in four donors, at 28.3-60.1%. In 6 or 7 donors, the dominant CD3+CD56+NKG2C+ clonotypes ranked among the top 10 CD8+ clonotypes, making up about 1.0-7.5% of CD8+ T cells.

Its CDR3 holds 14 amino acids, cysteine through phenylalanine. No DNA has been recorded. This receptor chain uses TRBV12-3 or TRBV12-4 and TRBJ2-2. Sequencing used blood T cells: a sorted CD56 or NKG2C T cell subset, CD4+ or CD8+ T cells, or bulk PBMC T cells (not recorded which). This receptor was taken from a young man in good health. Donor details come from another sample of the same person, matched by shared clones. CDR3 loop: CASSQRRPTGELFF.